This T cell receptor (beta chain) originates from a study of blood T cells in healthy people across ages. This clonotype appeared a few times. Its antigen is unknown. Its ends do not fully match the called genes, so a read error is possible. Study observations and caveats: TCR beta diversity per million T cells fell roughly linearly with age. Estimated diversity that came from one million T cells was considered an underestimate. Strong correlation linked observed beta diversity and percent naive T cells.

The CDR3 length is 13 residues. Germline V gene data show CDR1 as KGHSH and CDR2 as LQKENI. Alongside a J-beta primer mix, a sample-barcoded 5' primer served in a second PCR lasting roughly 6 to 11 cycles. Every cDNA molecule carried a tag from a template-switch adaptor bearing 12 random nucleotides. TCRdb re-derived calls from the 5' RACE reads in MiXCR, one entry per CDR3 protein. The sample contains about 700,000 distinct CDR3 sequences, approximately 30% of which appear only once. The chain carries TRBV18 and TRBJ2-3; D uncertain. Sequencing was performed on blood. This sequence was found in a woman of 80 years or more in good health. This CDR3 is CAGSLDRADTQYF. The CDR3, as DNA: TGTGCCGGCTCACTCGATAGGGCTGATACGCAGTATTTT.